This T cell receptor beta chain emerged from a study of beta chain features in type 1 diabetes. This clone has a single count. Trimming removed 5 bases from V and 4 bases from J, with 11 bases in between. The germline CDR1 and CDR2 sequences are SGHVS and FNYEAQ. The CDR3 extends over 14 amino acids. Sequencing targeted expressed TCRB transcripts, as all isolated RNA had been reverse transcribed. TCRdb keeps only in-frame clones here, not all; method: immunoSEQ multiplex PCR. The sample records 35,000 to 45,000 clones, about two thirds being singletons. Specimen: Tregs from blood. The origin of this receptor is a woman in her 30s in good health. J is TRBJ1-4 and V is TRBV7-6; a possible D gene is TRBD1 (5 bases). The CDR3 region has the DNA TGTGCCAGCAGCCTTGGCGGGGGTAATGAAAAACTGTTTTTT. Amino acid sequence: CASSLGGGNEKLFF.